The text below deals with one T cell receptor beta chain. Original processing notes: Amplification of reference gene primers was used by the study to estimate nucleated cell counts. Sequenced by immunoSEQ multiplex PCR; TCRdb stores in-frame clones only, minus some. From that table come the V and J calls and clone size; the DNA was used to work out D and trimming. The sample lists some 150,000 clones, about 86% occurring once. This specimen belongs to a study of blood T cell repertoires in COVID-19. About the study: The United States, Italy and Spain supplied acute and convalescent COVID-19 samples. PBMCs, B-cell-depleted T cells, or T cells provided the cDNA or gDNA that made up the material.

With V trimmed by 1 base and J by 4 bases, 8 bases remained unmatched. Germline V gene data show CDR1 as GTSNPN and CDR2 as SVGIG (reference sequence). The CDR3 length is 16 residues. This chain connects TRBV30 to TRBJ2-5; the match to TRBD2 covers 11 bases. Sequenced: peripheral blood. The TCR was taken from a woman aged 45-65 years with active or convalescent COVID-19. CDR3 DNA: TGTGCCTGGAGTGGCCAGATAGCGGGAGGGGCAGAGACCCAGTACTTC. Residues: CAWSGQIAGGAETQYF.